The 32 T cell receptor beta chains given below trace back to one sample, sequenced in a study of T cell responses to AZD1222 COVID-19 vaccine. The table came from immunoSEQ multiplex PCR; TCRdb's copy has only in-frame clones and leaves some out. This sample has 250,000 to 300,000 clones; around 93% occur once, and the top ten carry about 0.5%. Sequenced material: peripheral blood, taken 28 days after the second AZD1222 dose. The receptor set was obtained from an adult who received the AZD1222 COVID-19 vaccine.

J is TRBJ2-7 and V is TRBV5-6; 8 bases fit TRBD2. Germline V lookup: CDR1 SGHDT, CDR2 YYEEEE. The CDR3 has 14 residues. Trimming removed 4 bases from V and 2 bases from J; junction bases left unmatched: 5. This CDR3 is CASSRKRGPYEQYF. The DNA for the CDR3 is TGTGCCAGCAGCCGGAAGCGGGGGCCCTACGAGCAGTACTTC.

This chain uses TRBV5-4 with TRBJ1-4, with D perhaps matching TRBD1 (6 bases). The CDR3 length is 15 residues. CDR1 SGHNT and CDR2 YYREEE come from the germline V gene (reference sequence). The V and J ends lost 4 bases and 6 bases respectively, with 16 bases between them. CDR3 DNA sequence: TGTGCCAGCAGCCGACACGGGGGGGCGGATGAAAAACTGTTTTTT. This sequence encodes CASSRHGGADEKLFF.

This chain links TRBV6-7 with TRBJ2-7; 7 bases are a match to TRBD1. TRBV6-7 is annotated as an ORF whose role is uncertain. The CDR3 is 17 residues long. Trimming took 2 bases from V and 3 from J; bases not matched to a gene: 13. CDR3 DNA: TGTGCCAGCAGTTACCCCAACAGGGGAAATTGGGACTACGAGCAGTACTTC. Translated: CASSYPNRGNWDYEQYF.

This rearrangement joins TRBV5-4 to TRBJ2-1; D is perhaps TRBD2 (5 bases). The germline CDR1 and CDR2 sequences are SGHNT and YYREEE (reference sequence). The CDR3 is 16 residues long. Trimming took 0 bases from V and 0 from J, leaving 10 bases between them. The CDR3 loop reads CASSLGASSSYNEQFF. In DNA form, the CDR3 reads TGTGCCAGCAGCTTGGGGGCTAGCAGCTCCTACAATGAGCAGTTCTTC.

The chain employs TRBV3-1 (or the pseudogene TRBV3-2) and TRBJ1-6; no clear D gene. Trimming cost V 0 bases and J 9 bases, with 15 bases left between them. The germline CDR1 and CDR2 sequences are LGHDT and YNNKEL (reference sequence). This CDR3 region has 16 residues. CDR3: CASSQETPSIGSPLHF. CDR3 sequence (DNA): TGTGCCAGCAGCCAAGAAACCCCCTCGATCGGTTCACCCCTCCACTTT.

The V and J genes are TRBV27 and TRBJ2-7, with 7 bases lining up with TRBD1. Germline V gene lookup returns CDR1 MNHEY and CDR2 SMNVEV (reference sequence). Germline trimming cut 8 bases from V and 0 bases from J; bases unmatched to any gene: 1. CDR3 length: 12 amino acids. The DNA for the CDR3 is TGTGCCAGCGGGGACAGCTCCTACGAGCAGTACTTC. Translated: CASGDSSYEQYF.

The chain is built from TRBV7-9 and TRBJ1-1; TRBD1 might be the D (5 bases). The germline V gene has CDR1 SEHNR and CDR2 FQNEAQ (reference sequence). Between the trimmed V and J ends, which lost 4 bases and 2 bases, there was a span of 17 bases. The CDR3 extends over 16 amino acids. CDR3 nucleotide sequence: TGTGCCAGCAGCTGGTCTTGGGGGAGTGGAAACACTGAAGCTTTCTTT. Residues: CASSWSWGSGNTEAFF.

This sequence joins TRBV9 and TRBJ2-1, with D perhaps assigned TRBD1 or TRBD2 (6 bases each). The CDR3 contains 15 residues. V was cut by 4 bases and J by 2 bases, with 13 bases left in between. Germline V gene data show CDR1 as SGDLS and CDR2 as YYNGEE. The CDR3 DNA follows: TGTGCCAGCAGCAAGGGTCGGGGGCCCTACAATGAGCAGTTCTTC. Translated: CASSKGRGPYNEQFF.

The chain carries TRBV27 and TRBJ2-7, with D perhaps matching TRBD1 (7 bases). Trimming took off 3 bases at V and 4 bases at J, with 16 bases between the two ends. CDR3 size: 15 residues. Germline lookup yields CDR1 MNHEY and CDR2 SMNVEV (reference sequence). CDR3 bases: TGTGCCAGCAGTTTGAGCGGTGCAGGGGGGTACGAGCAGTACTTC. Translated, it gives CASSLSGAGGYEQYF.

The V call is TRBV6-5, the J call TRBJ2-7; D may be TRBD1 or TRBD2 (5 bases each). The CDR3 sequence is 13 residues long. Between the trimmed V and J ends, which lost 5 bases and 2 bases, there was a span of 10 bases. Germline lookup yields CDR1 MNHEY and CDR2 SVGAGI. The CDR3 is CASSPLGAYEQYF. The DNA of the CDR3 is TGTGCCAGCAGTCCCCTGGGGGCCTACGAGCAGTACTTC.

This clone was recorded once. The chain carries TRBV11-1 and TRBJ2-7; 11 bases are shared with TRBD2. Germline V gene sequence: CDR1 SGHAT, CDR2 FQDESV (reference sequence). The CDR3 runs 14 residues. After removal of 5 bases from V and 3 bases from J, the junction contained 3 bases not matched to a gene. CDR3 amino acids: CASSGTSGSYEQYF. The CDR3 DNA reads TGTGCCAGCAGCGGTACTAGCGGGAGCTACGAGCAGTACTTC.

This rearrangement joins TRBV5-1 to TRBJ1-4; D is undetermined. The germline gives CDR1 SGHRS, CDR2 YFSETQ. Trimming left V 0 bases short and J 5 bases short, with 14 bases between. The CDR3 loop spans 16 amino acids. The CDR3: CASSLGGSIGNEKLFF. CDR3 coding DNA: TGCGCCAGCAGCTTGGGAGGGTCAATTGGGAATGAAAAACTGTTTTTT.

The chain couples TRBV6-5 to TRBJ1-5; TRBD1 might be the D (5 bases). This CDR3 region has 13 residues. V lost 6 bases and J 5 bases, leaving 11 bases between the germline ends. CDR1 is MNHEY and CDR2 is SVGAGI in the germline V gene. Written as DNA, the CDR3 is TGTGCCAGCAGACCAGACAGATATCAGCCCCAGCATTTT. Translation gives CASRPDRYQPQHF.

The J gene is TRBJ1-4, the V gene TRBV2, with D possibly being TRBD1 (5 bases). This CDR3 has 12 amino acids. Per the germline V gene, CDR1 is SNHLY and CDR2 is FYNNEI. Trimming pared 8 bases from V and 7 bases from J, leaving 11 bases between. The CDR3 region is CASGATGEKLFF. CDR3 bases: TGTGCCAGCGGGGCGACGGGTGAAAAACTGTTTTTT.

The chain combines TRBV21-1 with TRBJ1-1; the D segment call TRBD1 is taken from the table without a DNA check. TRBV21-1 is an annotated pseudogene. This CDR3 is 14 amino acids long. The CDR3 DNA sequence: TGTGCCAGCAGCAAAGAGGACAGGGCCGTTAAGGCTTTCTTT. Amino acid sequence: CASSKEDRAVKAFF.

The V gene is TRBV9, the J gene TRBJ1-5; possibly TRBD1 for D (5 bases). The germline V and J ends were trimmed by 0 bases and 4 bases, with 11 bases remaining between them. CDR3 length: 15 amino acids. Germline CDR1 SGDLS, CDR2 YYNGEE. The CDR3 DNA follows: TGTGCCAGCAGCGTAGACGTAGGGGTAAATCAGCCCCAGCATTTT. It translates to CASSVDVGVNQPQHF.

The rearrangement uses TRBV5-5 and TRBJ2-7; 8 bases are shared with TRBD1. The CDR3 contains 14 residues. The V gene end was trimmed by 4 bases and the J gene end by 4 bases; junction bases not matched to a gene: 7. Germline assignment: CDR1 SGHKS and CDR2 YYEKEE (reference sequence). CDR3 amino acids: CASSHTGGYYEQYF. CDR3 sequence (DNA): TGTGCCAGCAGCCACACAGGGGGTTATTACGAGCAGTACTTC.

J is TRBJ1-1 and V is TRBV19; TRBD1 agrees at 9 bases. V was pared by 9 bases and J by 5 bases, with 7 bases of the junction left unmatched. This CDR3 comprises 13 residues. CDR1 and CDR2 (germline): LNHDA, SQIVND (reference sequence). The CDR3 loop reads CASGTGLGTEAFF. The CDR3 DNA follows: TGTGCCAGCGGGACAGGGTTGGGGACTGAAGCTTTCTTT.

This clone was detected once. The gene calls are TRBV5-1 and TRBJ1-2; D remains ambiguous. Looked up from germline, CDR1 is SGHRS and CDR2 is YFSETQ. V lost 6 bases and J 0 bases, leaving 15 bases between the germline ends. This CDR3 contains 15 residues. The DNA for the CDR3 is TGCGCCAGCAATCAGGACGGCCTCGCTAACTATGGCTACACCTTC. It specifies CASNQDGLANYGYTF.

The V and J genes are TRBV7-6 and TRBJ1-4; 7 bases align to TRBD1. This CDR3 contains 16 residues. V lost 4 bases, J lost 5 bases, and 10 bases stayed unmatched. Germline V gene sequence: CDR1 SGHVS, CDR2 FNYEAQ. CDR3 nucleotide sequence: TGTGCCAGCAGCTCTCGACAGGGATTAAGGAATGAAAAACTGTTTTTT. It codes for CASSSRQGLRNEKLFF.

The V gene is TRBV5-1, the J gene TRBJ2-5, with D uncertain. The CDR3 length is 12 residues. Per germline, CDR1 SGHRS and CDR2 YFSETQ. Trimming stripped 6 bases from V and 0 bases from J, with 6 bases between. CDR3 DNA: TGCGCCAGCACACGAGACCAAGAGACCCAGTACTTC. Translation gives CASTRDQETQYF.

The chain has TRBV2 and TRBJ1-1, with TRBD1 as a possible D gene (5 bases). Germline CDR1 is SNHLY and CDR2 is FYNNEI. Between the trimmed V and J ends, which lost 6 bases and 1 base, there was a span of 9 bases. CDR3 length equals 13 residues. The CDR3 protein is CASRGGGNTEAFF. Here the CDR3 DNA reads TGTGCCAGCAGGGGGGGAGGGAACACTGAAGCTTTCTTT.

The chain has TRBV28 and TRBJ2-3; D tentatively reads TRBD1 or TRBD2 (5 bases each). This CDR3 comprises 14 residues. With 6 bases removed from V and 6 bases from J, the gap between germline ends came to 16 bases. The V gene's germline CDR1 is MDHEN and CDR2 SYDVKM. The CDR3 DNA is TGTGCCAGCAGCCAGGGACCTCCGGGGGATACGCAGTATTTT. Translation gives CASSQGPPGDTQYF. Looking up the rest from reference TRBV28 and TRBJ2-3 gives the full variable domain: DVKVTQSSRYLVKRTGEKVFLECVQDMDHENMFWYRQDPGLGLRLIYFSYDVKMKEKGDIPEGYSVSREKKERFSLILESASTNQTSMYLCASSQGPPGDTQYFGPGTRLTVL.

The chain employs TRBV11-1 and TRBJ1-2, with 7 bases that match TRBD1. Per germline, CDR1 SGHAT and CDR2 FQDESV (reference sequence). CDR3 size: 13 residues. The trim removed 3 bases at V and 6 bases at J, leaving 4 bases unmatched. The chain's CDR3 is CASSFGTANGYTF. The DNA of the CDR3 is TGTGCCAGCAGCTTTGGGACAGCGAATGGCTACACCTTC.

The table lists this clone with a count of one. The chain couples TRBV28 to TRBJ1-5; 7 bases agree with TRBD1. The CDR3 spans 15 residues. Germline V lookup: CDR1 MDHEN, CDR2 SYDVKM. The V gene end was trimmed by 5 bases and the J gene end by 4 bases; junction bases not matched to a gene: 8. The DNA for the CDR3 is TGTGCCAGCAGTCCGCCCGACAGGGAAAATCAGCCCCAGCATTTT. Its translation: CASSPPDRENQPQHF.

The chain has TRBV4-2 and TRBJ2-7; 9 bases map to TRBD2. Germline V gene data show CDR1 as LGHNA and CDR2 as YNFKEQ. Unmatched junction bases numbered 7, after V lost 1 base and J lost 3 bases. This CDR3 has 16 amino acids. CDR3 amino acids: CASSQVGRGGDYEQYF. For the CDR3, the DNA is TGTGCCAGCAGCCAAGTTGGGCGGGGGGGAGACTACGAGCAGTACTTC.

The chain carries TRBV5-4 and TRBJ1-1; D is unclear. This CDR3 spans 13 amino acids. Trimming took off 6 bases at V and 0 bases at J, with 9 bases between the two ends. CDR1 SGHNT and CDR2 YYREEE come from the germline V gene (reference sequence). The CDR3 loop is CASTKGMNTEAFF. For the CDR3, the DNA is TGTGCCAGCACAAAGGGTATGAACACTGAAGCTTTCTTT.

V is TRBV6-2 or TRBV6-3 and J is TRBJ1-1; TRBD1 is a possible D gene (6 bases). The V end was cut by 6 bases, the J end by 8 bases, with 19 bases between. CDR1 is MNHEY and CDR2 is SVGEGT in the germline V gene. The CDR3 contains 14 residues. The CDR3 reads CASSRITWGAEAFF. As DNA, the CDR3 is TGTGCCAGCAGCCGAATTACATGGGGGGCCGAAGCTTTCTTT.

The chain combines TRBV19 with TRBJ1-1; D is unclear. This CDR3 is built from 14 residues. V lost 1 base and J lost 5, with 11 bases in between. Per germline, CDR1 LNHDA and CDR2 SQIVND (reference sequence). The CDR3 nucleotides are TGTGCCAGTAGTATAGTAGTGGGATATACTGAAGCTTTCTTT. This encodes CASSIVVGYTEAFF.

The rearrangement uses TRBV2 and TRBJ2-5; no firm D call. The length of the CDR3 is 13 residues. V was cut by 6 bases and J by 5 bases, with 13 bases left in between. CDR1 and CDR2 (germline): SNHLY, FYNNEI. CDR3 sequence reads: CASSWNGQETQYF. The CDR3 DNA is TGTGCCAGCAGCTGGAATGGGCAGGAGACCCAGTACTTC.

This chain connects TRBV9 to TRBJ2-1, with D perhaps matching TRBD1 (5 bases). The V gene's germline CDR1 is SGDLS and CDR2 YYNGEE. CDR3 length: 15 amino acids. Trimming removed 0 bases from V and 3 bases from J, with 10 bases in between. DNA for the CDR3: TGTGCCAGCAGCGTAGAGGGGCACCGCTACAATGAGCAGTTCTTC. This encodes CASSVEGHRYNEQFF. The full variable domain, with the rest looked up from reference TRBV9 and TRBJ2-1, is DSGVTQTPKHLITATGQRVTLRCSPRSGDLSVYWYQQSLDQGLQFLIQYYNGEERAKGNILERFSAQQFPDLHSELNLSSLELGDSALYFCASSVEGHRYNEQFFGPGTRLTVL.

This clone was seen a single time. The chain couples TRBV15 to TRBJ1-2; D is unresolved. Germline V gene lookup returns CDR1 LNHNV and CDR2 YYDKDF (reference sequence). The germline V and J ends were trimmed by 1 base and 14 bases, with 17 bases remaining between them. The CDR3 runs 13 residues. The DNA for the CDR3 is TGTGCCACCAGCAGAGGACGCCCCGCGGATGGTACCTTC. Protein: CATSRGRPADGTF.